These 15 T cell receptor beta chains share one sample of origin, sequenced in a study of blood T cell repertoires in COVID-19. The assay was immunoSEQ multiplex PCR, and TCRdb's table has in-frame clones only and misses some. Of approximately 70,000 clones in the sample, roughly nine tenths were seen once. Source material: peripheral blood. Receptors originate from a man between 65 and 79 years old with active COVID-19.

This chain joins TRBV20-1 and TRBJ2-1; D is perhaps TRBD2 (6 bases). The CDR3 length is 11 residues. Germline CDR1 reads DFQATT; CDR2 reads SNEGSKA (reference sequence). V dropped 5 bases and J dropped 11 bases, with 13 bases sitting between them. CDR3 region: CSALFGTQQFF. CDR3 bases: TGCAGTGCTCTATTCGGGACTCAGCAGTTCTTC.

This chain connects TRBV4-3 to TRBJ2-1; 12 nucleotides align to TRBD2. CDR1 LGHNA and CDR2 YSLEER come from the germline V gene. V shed 4 bases, J shed 8 bases, and the junction held 6 bases outside the gene matches. This CDR3 is built from 15 residues. The chain's CDR3 is CASSPTSGSVDEQFF. DNA for the CDR3: TGCGCCAGCAGCCCGACTAGCGGGAGTGTCGATGAGCAGTTCTTC.

This chain links TRBV4-3 with TRBJ2-1, with 12 bases fitting TRBD2. CDR3 length equals 19 residues. Germline values: CDR1 LGHNA, CDR2 YSLEER. Trimming cost V 1 base and J 4 bases; bases outside gene matches: 11. The CDR3, as DNA: TGCGCCAGCAGCCAAGCCCCGCTAGCGGGAGGGTCCATATACAATGAGCAGTTCTTC. As protein: CASSQAPLAGGSIYNEQFF.

The chain uses TRBV5-4 and TRBJ2-7; 9 nucleotides match TRBD1. With 4 bases clipped from V and 3 bases from J, the junction kept 11 bases outside the gene matches. The CDR3 contains 16 residues. Germline CDR1 is SGHNT and CDR2 is YYREEE (reference sequence). The CDR3 DNA sequence: TGTGCCAGCAGCCCTCCCGGGACAGGGTTTCGCTACGAGCAGTACTTC. Translation gives CASSPPGTGFRYEQYF.

The chain employs TRBV7-2 and TRBJ2-7; 14 nucleotides agree with TRBD2. Germline trimming cut 1 base from V and 2 bases from J; bases unmatched to any gene: 1. Germline CDR1 SGHTA, CDR2 FQGNSA. This CDR3 region has 16 residues. The DNA of the CDR3 is TGTGCCAGCAGCTTAGGACTAGCGGGAGGGGCCTACGAGCAGTACTTC. It translates to CASSLGLAGGAYEQYF. Complete variable domain (other parts from reference TRBV7-2 and TRBJ2-7): GAGVSQSPSNKVTEKGKDVELRCDPISGHTALYWYRQSLGQGLEFLIYFQGNSAPDKSGLPSDRFSAERTGGSVSTLTIQRTQQEDSAVYLCASSLGLAGGAYEQYFGPGTRLTVT.

The J gene is TRBJ2-2, the V gene TRBV6-6; 8 bases are a match to TRBD1. CDR1 MNHNY and CDR2 SVGAGI come from the germline V gene (reference sequence). The V gene end was trimmed by 6 bases and the J gene end by 5 bases; junction bases not matched to a gene: 5. This CDR3 region has 14 residues. CDR3: CASSDRGWTGELFF. The CDR3 DNA is TGTGCCAGCAGCGACAGGGGTTGGACCGGGGAGCTGTTTTTT.

On this clone itself: A read error may account for a junction end that differs from germline. The chain couples TRBV3-1 (or the pseudogene TRBV3-2) to TRBJ2-1, with a weak D call TRBD1 (6 bases). Per germline, CDR1 LGHDT and CDR2 YNNKEL (reference sequence). The CDR3 is made up of 14 amino acids. CDR3 in DNA: TGTGCCAGCAGCCCTGGGGGCTCCTCCAATGAGCAGTTCTTC. It encodes CASSPGGSSNEQFF.

The chain is built from TRBV27 and TRBJ2-1, with 13 positions matching TRBD2. Germline V CDR1 and CDR2: MNHEY, SMNVEV (reference sequence). The J segment lost 10 bases and the V segment lost 6 bases, leaving 9 bases of the junction unmatched. The CDR3 runs 15 residues. In nucleotides, the CDR3 is TGTGCCAGCAGGGGGGGTGGGACTAGCGGGACCGAGCAGTTCTTC. Protein sequence: CASRGGGTSGTEQFF.

CDR3 loop: CASSPGAGRRSRGQYF. CDR3 in DNA: TGTGCCAGCAGCCCCGGGGCGGGACGGAGGTCCCGGGGGCAGTACTTC. The rearrangement uses TRBV7-6 and TRBJ2-7; D might be TRBD2 (6 bases). Trimming left V 5 bases short and J 9 bases short, with 26 bases between. CDR3 length: 16 residues. Per the germline V gene, CDR1 is SGHVS and CDR2 is FNYEAQ. Using reference TRBV7-6 and TRBJ2-7 for the parts outside the CDR3, the full variable domain is GAGVSQSPRYKVTKRGQDVALRCDPISGHVSLYWYRQALGQGPEFLTYFNYEAQQDKSGLPNDRFSAERPEGSISTLTIQRTEQRDSAMYRCASSPGAGRRSRGQYFGPGTRLTVT.

The CDR3 loop is CASSQEEGHNQPQHF. CDR3 nucleotide sequence: TGTGCCAGCAGCCAAGAGGAGGGCCACAATCAGCCCCAGCATTTT. The gene calls are TRBV4-2 and TRBJ1-5; no clear D gene. V was trimmed by 0 bases and J by 3 bases, leaving 9 bases between them. The CDR3 runs to 15 residues. Germline values: CDR1 LGHNA, CDR2 YNFKEQ.

This chain connects TRBV27 to TRBJ2-1; D remains unclear. Germline V gene sequence: CDR1 MNHEY, CDR2 SMNVEV (reference sequence). The V end lost 7 bases, the J end lost 8 bases, and 9 bases lay between the germline ends. The CDR3 has 11 amino acids. The CDR3 here is CASTAMDEQFF. The DNA of the CDR3 is TGTGCCAGCACAGCGATGGATGAGCAGTTCTTC.

The chain employs TRBV7-2 and TRBJ2-7; possibly TRBD2 for D (6 bases). Looked up from germline, CDR1 is SGHTA and CDR2 is FQGNSA. CDR3 size: 14 residues. Trimming stripped 0 bases from V and 2 bases from J, with 8 bases between. The CDR3 DNA reads as TGTGCCAGCAGCTTAGCGCGGGGCACCTACGAGCAGTACTTC. It is translated as CASSLARGTYEQYF.

The genes are TRBV5-1 and TRBJ2-1, with 7 bases lining up with TRBD2. V shed 3 bases and J 0 bases; nucleotides not matched to a gene: 12. Germline CDR1 and CDR2: SGHRS and YFSETQ. CDR3 length: 18 amino acids. The CDR3 nucleotides are TGCGCCAGCAGCTCGGGCCCTAGCGGCTTCAGCTCCTACAATGAGCAGTTCTTC. This codes for CASSSGPSGFSSYNEQFF.

The chain employs TRBV6-5 and TRBJ2-7; 8 nucleotides match TRBD1. Germline CDR1 reads MNHEY; CDR2 reads SVGAGI. This CDR3 has 15 amino acids. Losses at the gene ends were 6 bases for V and 3 bases for J; bases not matched to a gene: 10. CDR3 protein: CASRPPLTGVYEQYF. Written as DNA, the CDR3 is TGTGCCAGCAGACCCCCATTGACAGGGGTCTACGAGCAGTACTTC.

DNA for the CDR3: TGTGCCAGCAGCTCCGGACAGGGAGGTGGAAACACCATATATTTT. It encodes CASSSGQGGGNTIYF. J is TRBJ1-3 and V is TRBV7-2; 8 positions match TRBD1. The germline V gene has CDR1 SGHTA and CDR2 FQGNSA. This CDR3 spans 15 amino acids. J gave up 3 bases and V 4 bases, and 5 bases lay outside the gene matches.